These T cell receptor beta chains were read from a single sample in a study of CD8+CD57+ T cells in acquired aplastic anemia. TCRdb recomputed calls from the reads with MiXCR, one row per CDR3 protein. The table includes around 190,000 distinct CDR3 sequences, around 60% detected once. The source material was sorted CD4+, CD8+, or CD8+CD57+ T cells (not recorded which) from PBMCs. Receptor source: a human donor in good health. The CDR3 runs from the conserved cysteine through the conserved F or W. Fields, in order: CDR3 DNA, CDR3 protein, D gene, clone size, J gene, V gene. D genes are given only for firm matches. Clone size is not always given. Where it is, it says once, few, many or a class for expanded clones.

TGTGCCAGCAGTGAAGGTGGTAGCGGGAGGCGAGATACGCAGTATTTT	CASSEGGSGRRDTQYF	TRBD2	-	TRBJ2-3	TRBV2
TGTGCCAGCAGCGTAGAAGCCGGGGAGCTGTTTTTT	CASSVEAGELFF	-	many	TRBJ2-2	TRBV9
TGCAGTGCTAGGGGGACATTGACCGGGGAGCTGTTTTTT	CSARGTLTGELFF	-	many	TRBJ2-2	TRBV20-1
TGTGCCAGCAGCTTAGCGGGAGGGGTTGGCTACGAGCAGTACTTC	CASSLAGGVGYEQYF	TRBD2	-	TRBJ2-7	TRBV7-6
TGCAGTGCCATTCGTCTAGCTGCAGCTACCGAGCAGTACTTC	CSAIRLAAATEQYF	-	few	TRBJ2-7	TRBV20-1
TGCGCCAGCAGCCCCTCGAACAGTGCGAATCAGCCCCAGCATTTT	CASSPSNSANQPQHF	-	many	TRBJ1-5	TRBV5-1
TGTGCCAGCAGTTACACTCCCGGACGGGAACTGGAGCAGTACTTC	CASSYTPGRELEQYF	-	many	TRBJ2-7	TRBV6-2/TRBV6-3
TGTGCTAGCAGCTTAGGGGACGGAGCCTACGAGCAGTACTTC	CASSLGDGAYEQYF	-	-	TRBJ2-7	TRBV7-7
TGTGCCAGCAGTCGAACGACTAGCGGAGGTGGAGAGACCCAGTGCTTC	CASSRTTSGGGETQCF	TRBD2	-	TRBJ2-5	TRBV2
TGTGCCAGTAGTATAGATCTCTCTGGGGCCAACGTCCTGACTTTC	CASSIDLSGANVLTF	-	-	TRBJ2-6	TRBV19
TGTGCCAGCAGCTTAGATGCGGGGCCGAACACTGAAGCTTTCTTT	CASSLDAGPNTEAFF	-	few	TRBJ1-1	TRBV7-2
TGTGCCAGCATCTTAGCGGGAGGGTCCACAGATACGCAGTATTTT	CASILAGGSTDTQYF	TRBD2	-	TRBJ2-3	TRBV12-3/TRBV12-4
TGTGCCACCAGTGACGGGGGGACGGGGAATCAGCCCCAGCATTTT	CATSDGGTGNQPQHF	-	-	TRBJ1-5	TRBV24-1
TGTGCCAGCAGCTCCATAGCGGGGGAAAAGAATGAGCAGTTCTTC	CASSSIAGEKNEQFF	TRBD2	-	TRBJ2-1	TRBV7-9
TGTGCCAGCAGCTTAAGTGGCGGGAGTGGGGCAGCTGGCTACACCTTC	CASSLSGGSGAAGYTF	-	-	TRBJ1-2	TRBV7-3
TGTGCCAGCAGCTTATTCGGCGGGGGGAACTACGAGCAGTACTTC	CASSLFGGGNYEQYF	TRBD2	many	TRBJ2-7	TRBV13
TGTGCCTGCACGGGAAGTCCACAAGAGACCCAGTACTTC	CACTGSPQETQYF	-	once	TRBJ2-5	TRBV2
TGTGCCAGCAGCTTATCCTTGTCTGAAGCTTTCTTT	CASSLSLSEAFF	-	-	TRBJ1-1	TRBV7-9
TGTGCCAGCACCGGGGATACCGGGGAGCTGTTTTTT	CASTGDTGELFF	-	-	TRBJ2-2	TRBV7-9
TGCGCCAGCAGCTTGGATAACCGTCAGCCCCAGCATTTT	CASSLDNRQPQHF	-	-	TRBJ1-5	TRBV5-1
TGCGCCAGCAGCTTCGTTAACACCGGGGAGCTGTTTTTT	CASSFVNTGELFF	-	-	TRBJ2-2	TRBV5-1
TGTGCCAGCAGTGTTGACCGGTCACCCCTCCACTTT	CASSVDRSPLHF	-	few	TRBJ1-6	TRBV6-1
TGTGCCAGCAGGCTCTCCATAGCGGGAGGGGACTACGAGCAGTACTTC	CASRLSIAGGDYEQYF	TRBD2	-	TRBJ2-7	TRBV7-6
TGTGCCAGTAGTGAAGGGGAAGGCGAGCAGTACTTC	CASSEGEGEQYF	-	few	TRBJ2-7	TRBV19
TGCAGCGTTGGGACTACCCACACAGATACGCAGTATTTT	CSVGTTHTDTQYF	-	-	TRBJ2-3	TRBV29-1
TGTGCCAGCAGCCAAGAATCGCGGACAGAACTCCACTTT	CASSQESRTELHF	-	few	TRBJ1-6	TRBV4-2
TGTGCCAGCAATGCACGGACTAGCGGGACCTACGAGCAGTACTTC	CASNARTSGTYEQYF	TRBD2	many	TRBJ2-7	TRBV6-5
TGCGCCAGCAGCTCGACAGGGTCGAACTACGAGCAGTACTTC	CASSSTGSNYEQYF	TRBD1	-	TRBJ2-7	TRBV5-1
TGTGCCAGCAGTTCCCCCCCGGGGGGGCGCGGCAATCAGCCCCAGCATTTT	CASSSPPGGRGNQPQHF	-	-	TRBJ1-5	TRBV28
TGCGCCAGCAGCGCTGGGACCGCAAATCAGCCCCAGCATTTT	CASSAGTANQPQHF	-	few	TRBJ1-5	TRBV10-1
TGCGCCAGCAGCAGGGGACAGGAAGGTAACACTGAAGCTTTCTTT	CASSRGQEGNTEAFF	TRBD1	many	TRBJ1-1	TRBV5-1